The 17 T cell receptor beta chains below all came from one sample that was sequenced in a study of OX40 agonist ivuxolimab in advanced cancers. Assay used: immunoSEQ multiplex PCR; TCRdb lists only in-frame clones, some missing. The sample holds roughly 60,000 clones, around 90% seen once. Specimen: CD4+ or CD8+ T cells sorted from blood, collected in a trial of the OX40 agonist ivuxolimab. These receptors originate from an adult with an advanced solid tumor such as melanoma, head and neck, liver or kidney cancer.

The V and J genes are TRBV2 and TRBJ2-5; 8 bases are shared with TRBD1. This CDR3 is built from 13 residues. The J segment lost 5 bases and the V segment lost 1 base, leaving 0 bases of the junction unmatched. The germline gives CDR1 SNHLY, CDR2 FYNNEI. As DNA, the CDR3 is TGTGCCAGCAGTGAAGGGACAGGGGAGACCCAGTACTTC. The encoded protein is CASSEGTGETQYF.

The chain combines TRBV2 with TRBJ2-1; TRBD2 aligns across 14 bases. The V segment lost 4 bases and the J segment 3 bases; nucleotides outside the gene matches: 8. Germline V gives CDR1 SNHLY, CDR2 FYNNEI. The CDR3 is made up of 18 amino acids. For the CDR3, the DNA is TGTGCCAGCAGTGCGGGACTAGCGGGAGAGTTGGGCTACAATGAGCAGTTCTTC. Protein product: CASSAGLAGELGYNEQFF.

The genes are TRBV29-1 and TRBJ2-7, with D perhaps being TRBD1 or TRBD2 (5 bases each). Germline CDR1 SQVTM, CDR2 ANQGSEA. With 6 bases removed from V and 3 bases from J, the gap between germline ends came to 18 bases. The CDR3 is 14 residues long. The CDR3 protein is CSVTLRDRYYEQYF. The CDR3 nucleotides read TGCAGCGTGACTCTCCGGGACCGATACTACGAGCAGTACTTC.

The genes are TRBV7-9 and TRBJ2-3; possibly TRBD2 for D (6 bases). V was shortened by 5 bases and J by 2 bases, with 17 bases between the two germline ends. The germline gives CDR1 SEHNR, CDR2 FQNEAQ (reference sequence). CDR3 size: 16 residues. For the CDR3, the DNA is TGTGCCAGCAGCGGGATGGTCGGGGGAGACACAGATACGCAGTATTTT. This codes for CASSGMVGGDTDTQYF. Looking up the rest from reference TRBV7-9 and TRBJ2-3 gives the full variable domain: DTGVSQNPRHKITKRGQNVTFRCDPISEHNRLYWYRQTLGQGPEFLTYFQNEAQLEKSRLLSDRFSAERPKGSFSTLEIQRTEQGDSAMYLCASSGMVGGDTDTQYFGPGTRLTVL.

The rearrangement joins TRBV7-9 to TRBJ2-7; 7 positions agree with TRBD1. V was clipped by 5 bases and J by 0 bases; unmatched bases: 4. In germline, CDR1 is SEHNR, CDR2 FQNEAQ (reference sequence). This CDR3 has 14 residues. Here the CDR3 reads CASSTQGFSYEQYF. CDR3 DNA: TGTGCCAGCAGCACACAGGGGTTCTCCTACGAGCAGTACTTC.

This clone came up a few times. CDR3 amino acids: CASSLTGTSMNEQFF. The CDR3 DNA reads as TGTGCCAGCAGCTTAACCGGGACTAGCATGAATGAGCAGTTCTTC. The gene calls are TRBV2 and TRBJ2-1; 9 nucleotides agree with TRBD2. Trimming at V came to 6 bases and at J to 7 bases, leaving 10 bases not matched to a gene. Germline-derived CDR1 and CDR2 are SNHLY and FYNNEI. The CDR3 totals 15 residues.

J is TRBJ2-5 and V is TRBV28; 10 bases line up with TRBD2. CDR3 length: 16 amino acids. J lost 2 bases, V lost 5 bases, and 8 bases had no gene match. Germline V CDR1 and CDR2: MDHEN, SYDVKM. CDR3 nucleotide sequence: TGTGCCAGCAGTACCGGAGCACTAGCGGGGCAAGAGACCCAGTACTTC. It specifies CASSTGALAGQETQYF. Drawing the rest from reference TRBV28 and TRBJ2-5, the complete variable domain is DVKVTQSSRYLVKRTGEKVFLECVQDMDHENMFWYRQDPGLGLRLIYFSYDVKMKEKGDIPEGYSVSREKKERFSLILESASTNQTSMYLCASSTGALAGQETQYFGPGTRLLVL.

The J gene is TRBJ2-1, the V gene TRBV28; no clear D. The V and J ends lost 8 bases and 0 bases respectively, with 8 bases between them. This CDR3 is built from 13 residues. CDR1 and CDR2 from the germline V gene are MDHEN and SYDVKM. In nucleotides, the CDR3 is TGTGCCAGCCGCCCGGGCTCCTACAATGAGCAGTTCTTC. Its protein product is CASRPGSYNEQFF.

This rearrangement joins TRBV7-9 to TRBJ2-3, with 8 bases fitting TRBD2. The V gene's germline CDR1 is SEHNR and CDR2 FQNEAQ (reference sequence). Unmatched junction bases numbered 2, after V lost 1 base and J lost 2 bases. CDR3 size: 15 residues. CDR3 sequence (DNA): TGTGCCAGCAGCTTAGAACTAGCGGACACAGATACGCAGTATTTT. Protein sequence: CASSLELADTDTQYF.

The rearrangement joins TRBV19 to TRBJ2-7; 7 bases line up with TRBD1. CDR1 LNHDA and CDR2 SQIVND come from the germline V gene (reference sequence). Unmatched junction bases numbered 11, after V lost 6 bases and J lost 6 bases. This CDR3 contains 14 residues. This CDR3 is CASSTRTGLGEQYF. CDR3 nucleotides: TGTGCCAGTAGCACGCGGACAGGATTAGGCGAGCAGTACTTC.

DNA of the CDR3: TGCGCCAGCAGCGGCCGGGCGCTTAATGAGCAGTTCTTC. It translates to CASSGRALNEQFF. The V and J genes are TRBV5-1 and TRBJ2-1; unclear D gene. This CDR3 is 13 amino acids long. V was cut by 4 bases and J by 7 bases, with 12 bases left in between. The germline CDR1 and CDR2 sequences are SGHRS and YFSETQ.

Points on this clone: Compared with germline, one end of the junction differs, possibly owing to a read error. The genes are TRBV6-1 and TRBJ2-1; weak D call: TRBD2 (6 bases). The CDR3 sequence is 15 residues long. Germline V gene sequence: CDR1 MNHNS, CDR2 SASEGT. The CDR3 nucleotides are TGTGCCAGCAGGGAAGCGGGTCACTCCTACAATGAGCAGTTCTTC. Amino acids: CASREAGHSYNEQFF.

The CDR3, as DNA: TGTGCCTGGAGTGTAGGTACCCCAGATACGCAGTATTTT. Translated, it gives CAWSVGTPDTQYF. The chain links TRBV30 to TRBJ2-3; no clear D gene. The V gene's germline CDR1 is GTSNPN and CDR2 SVGIG (reference sequence). The V gene lost 0 bases and the J gene lost 4 bases, with 8 bases spanning the gap. The length of the CDR3 is 13 residues.

The chain has TRBV6-5 and TRBJ1-2, with TRBD1 matching over 8 bases. The CDR3 totals 13 residues. V gave up 4 bases and J gave up 5 bases; unmatched junction bases: 3. Germline CDR1 and CDR2: MNHEY and SVGAGI. DNA of the CDR3: TGTGCCAGCAGTTCAGGGGGCGGTTATGGCTACACCTTC. Amino acid sequence: CASSSGGGYGYTF.

This chain uses TRBV20-1 with TRBJ1-6; the D is unclear. This CDR3 region has 11 residues. Trimming removed 1 base from V and 17 bases from J, with 12 bases in between. Germline V gives CDR1 DFQATT, CDR2 SNEGSKA (reference sequence). CDR3 region: CSARGRGPVHF. The CDR3 nucleotides read TGCAGTGCTAGAGGTAGAGGTCCGGTCCACTTT.

V gene TRBV7-6 combines with J gene TRBJ1-6, with 9 bases aligning to TRBD1. Trimming removed 1 base from V and 6 bases from J; junction bases left unmatched: 4. Per the germline V gene, CDR1 is SGHVS and CDR2 is FNYEAQ. The CDR3 is 16 residues long. CDR3 DNA sequence: TGTGCCAGCAGCTTAGTCCCGGGACAGGGTAATTCACCCCTCCACTTT. Translated: CASSLVPGQGNSPLHF. The full variable domain, its missing parts supplied by reference TRBV7-6 and TRBJ1-6, is GAGVSQSPRYKVTKRGQDVALRCDPISGHVSLYWYRQALGQGPEFLTYFNYEAQQDKSGLPNDRFSAERPEGSISTLTIQRTEQRDSAMYRCASSLVPGQGNSPLHFGNGTRLTVT.

The genes are TRBV11-3 and TRBJ2-3, with D tentatively TRBD1 (5 bases). The CDR3 loop spans 14 amino acids. Trimming cost V 4 bases and J 0 bases, with 8 bases left between them. In germline, CDR1 is SGHNT, CDR2 YENEEA. DNA of the CDR3: TGTGCCAGCAGCTGGGGCCCGAGCACAGATACGCAGTATTTT. This encodes CASSWGPSTDTQYF.